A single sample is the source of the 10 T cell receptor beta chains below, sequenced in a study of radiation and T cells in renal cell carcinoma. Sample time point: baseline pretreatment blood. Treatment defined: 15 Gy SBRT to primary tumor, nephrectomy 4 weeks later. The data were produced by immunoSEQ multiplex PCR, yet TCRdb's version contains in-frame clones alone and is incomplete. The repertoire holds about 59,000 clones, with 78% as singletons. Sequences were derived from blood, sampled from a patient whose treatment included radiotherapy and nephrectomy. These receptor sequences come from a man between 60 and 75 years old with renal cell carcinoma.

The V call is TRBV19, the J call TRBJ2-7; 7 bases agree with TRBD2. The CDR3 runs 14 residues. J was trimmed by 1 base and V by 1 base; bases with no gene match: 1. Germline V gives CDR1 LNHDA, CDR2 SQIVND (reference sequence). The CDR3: CASSIGDYSYEQYF. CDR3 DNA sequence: TGTGCCAGTAGTATAGGGGACTATTCCTACGAGCAGTACTTC.

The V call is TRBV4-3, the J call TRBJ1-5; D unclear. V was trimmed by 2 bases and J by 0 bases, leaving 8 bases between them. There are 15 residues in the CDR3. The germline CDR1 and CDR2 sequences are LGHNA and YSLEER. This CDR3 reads CASSQTALSNQPQHF. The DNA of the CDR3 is TGCGCCAGCAGCCAAACCGCCCTTAGCAATCAGCCCCAGCATTTT.

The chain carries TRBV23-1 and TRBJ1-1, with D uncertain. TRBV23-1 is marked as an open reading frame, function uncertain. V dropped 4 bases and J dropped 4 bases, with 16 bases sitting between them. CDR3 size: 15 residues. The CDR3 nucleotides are TGCGCCAGCAGTCGACCTGGTGTCGGGTCCACTGAAGCTTTCTTT. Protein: CASSRPGVGSTEAFF.

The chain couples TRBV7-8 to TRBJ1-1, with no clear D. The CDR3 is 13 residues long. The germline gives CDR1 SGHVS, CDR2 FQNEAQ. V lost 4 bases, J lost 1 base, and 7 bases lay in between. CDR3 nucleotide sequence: TGTGCCAGCAGCTCCCCGGGGAACACTGAAGCTTTCTTT. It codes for CASSSPGNTEAFF.

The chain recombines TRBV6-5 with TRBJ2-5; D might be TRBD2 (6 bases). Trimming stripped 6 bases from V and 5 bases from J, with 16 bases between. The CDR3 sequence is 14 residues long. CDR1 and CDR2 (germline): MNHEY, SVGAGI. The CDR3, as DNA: TGTGCCAGCAGCACCTCGGCGGGGCCGGAGACCCAGTACTTC. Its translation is CASSTSAGPETQYF.

CDR3 sequence (DNA): TGTGCCTGGAGTTCGGGGGCGCCCAACAATGAGCAGTTCTTC. This encodes CAWSSGAPNNEQFF. The chain links TRBV30 to TRBJ2-1, with D tentatively TRBD1 or TRBD2 (6 bases each). Trimming removed 2 bases at V and 5 bases at J, with 13 bases between. CDR3 size: 14 residues. In germline, CDR1 is GTSNPN, CDR2 SVGIG (reference sequence).

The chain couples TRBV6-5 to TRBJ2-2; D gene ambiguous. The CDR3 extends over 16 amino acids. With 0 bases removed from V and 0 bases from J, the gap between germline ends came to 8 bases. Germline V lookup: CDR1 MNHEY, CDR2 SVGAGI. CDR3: CASSYSTNANTGELFF. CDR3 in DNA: TGTGCCAGCAGTTACTCGACAAACGCGAACACCGGGGAGCTGTTTTTT.

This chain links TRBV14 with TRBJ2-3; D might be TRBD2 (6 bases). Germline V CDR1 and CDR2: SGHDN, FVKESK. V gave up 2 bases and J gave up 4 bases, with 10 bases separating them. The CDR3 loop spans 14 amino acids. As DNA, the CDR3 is TGTGCCAGCAGCCAAATCGGGAGCGCAGATACGCAGTATTTT. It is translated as CASSQIGSADTQYF.

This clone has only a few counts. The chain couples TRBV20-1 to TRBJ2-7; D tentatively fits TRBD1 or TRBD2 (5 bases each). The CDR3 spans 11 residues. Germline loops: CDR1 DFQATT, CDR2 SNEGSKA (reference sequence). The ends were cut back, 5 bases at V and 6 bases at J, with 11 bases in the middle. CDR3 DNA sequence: TGCAGTGCTGAGGGGTGGGGCGAGCAGTACTTC. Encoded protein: CSAEGWGEQYF.

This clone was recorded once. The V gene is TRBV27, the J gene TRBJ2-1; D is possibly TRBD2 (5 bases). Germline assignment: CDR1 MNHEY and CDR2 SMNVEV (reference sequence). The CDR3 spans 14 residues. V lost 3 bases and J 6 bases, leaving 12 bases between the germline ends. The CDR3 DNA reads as TGTGCCAGCAGTTTGTCCCGGACTGGCAATGAGCAGTTCTTC. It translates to CASSLSRTGNEQFF.